The following is a T cell receptor (beta chain) sequence with its context. The assay was immunoSEQ multiplex PCR, and TCRdb's table has in-frame clones only and misses some. Among roughly 400,000 clones listed, approximately 90% were seen once. This record comes from a study of blood T cell repertoires in COVID-19. The V segment lost 3 bases and the J segment 4 bases; nucleotides outside the gene matches: 5. From germline, CDR1 is SGHNT and CDR2 YYREEE (reference sequence). CDR3 size: 15 residues. This chain connects TRBV5-4 to TRBJ2-2, with 8 bases fitting TRBD1. The specimen was PBMCs or T cells enriched from blood (not recorded which). The TCR sequence derives from a man in his thirties or forties who had recovered from COVID-19. The DNA of the CDR3 is TGTGCCAGCAGCTCGATGACAGGGGCCACCGGGGAGCTGTTTTTT. As protein: CASSSMTGATGELFF. The entire variable domain, with the rest obtained from reference TRBV5-4 and TRBJ2-2, is as follows: ETGVTQSPTHLIKTRGQQVTLRCSSQSGHNTVSWYQQALGQGPQFIFQYYREEENGRGNFPPRFSGLQFPNYSSELNVNALELDDSALYLCASSSMTGATGELFFGEGSRLTVL.